This T cell receptor (beta chain) was identified in a study of tumor T cells in aggressive B-cell lymphoma. Here immunoSEQ multiplex PCR was the method, and the copy in TCRdb shows in-frame clones only, minus some. The repertoire holds several thousand clones, with 94% as singletons. Germline CDR1 is GTSNPN and CDR2 is SVGIG (reference sequence). This CDR3 is built from 11 residues. The V end was cut by 7 bases, the J end by 1 base, with 7 bases between. The sequence derives from an adult with diffuse large B cell lymphoma. The chain is built from TRBV30 and TRBJ1-1; D unresolved. Material for sequencing was tumor tissue. CDR3 residues: CAFERNTEAFF. CDR3 nucleotides: TGTGCCTTCGAGAGGAACACTGAAGCTTTCTTT. The full variable domain, its missing parts supplied by reference TRBV30 and TRBJ1-1, is SQTIHQWPATLVQPVGSPLSLECTVEGTSNPNLYWYRQAAGRGLQLLFYSVGIGQISSEVPQNLSASRPQDRQFILSSKKLLLSDSGFYLCAFERNTEAFFGQGTRLTVV.